The clone carrying this T cell receptor (beta chain) was recorded a few times. One entry per CDR3 protein, called by TCRdb with MiXCR from the 5' RACE reads. In the table there are about 45,000 distinct CDR3 sequences, approximately 7% of which are singletons. The V and J ends lost 1 base and 6 bases respectively, with 4 bases between them. The CDR3 runs to 11 residues. Germline V gives CDR1 SNHLY, CDR2 FYNNEI. Time point denoted: sample taken at primary tumor resection. Unsorted whole RNA from tumor, nontumor lung or frozen PBMC underwent sequencing. These data belong to a study of spatial heterogeneity in lung cancer.

This clonotype was sampled from a female donor with early-stage non-small cell lung cancer. The source was PBMCs, collected at surgery. V gene TRBV2 combines with J gene TRBJ2-7; unclear D gene. DNA for the CDR3: TGTGCCAGCAGTGAAGAGGGCGAGCAGTACTTC. It encodes CASSEEGEQYF.